This entry lists 8 T cell receptor beta chains sequenced from one sample in a study of post-analysis software for immune sequencing data (dated by TCRdb to 2015 to 2017). What the research found in general, with its limitations: Roughly 5 TRBV segments, including TRBV5-6, TRBV5-1 and TRBV20-1, were significantly more frequent in patients than controls.

Libraries were constructed by PCR. The sequencer listed for this sample is Illumina HiSeq 2500. To reduce PCR and sequencing biases, unique molecular identifiers were incorporated into the TCR beta cDNA libraries. Through fastp at Q25 and MiXCR, TCRdb rebuilt clones from the public reads, retaining in-frame beta chains. Rows matching on CDR3 protein sequence are summarized as one entry with the most common DNA and genes. This sample gives some 800,000 distinct CDR3 sequences in total; about half of them show up just once. The top ten constitute around 4.7% of the sample. For these receptors, no antigen is known. Sequencing was performed on blood. These receptors were taken from a girl aged 5 to 17 with multiple sclerosis.

The chain couples TRBV28 to TRBJ1-4, with D unclear. The CDR3 extends over 15 amino acids. The ends were cut back, 5 bases at V and 0 bases at J, with 10 bases in the middle. Germline assignment: CDR1 MDHEN and CDR2 SYDVKM. CDR3 protein: CASSEGAATNEKLFF. The DNA for the CDR3 is TGTGCCAGCAGTGAGGGCGCCGCAACTAATGAAAAACTGTTTTTT. The variable domain in full, completed from reference TRBV28 and TRBJ1-4, reads DVKVTQSSRYLVKRTGEKVFLECVQDMDHENMFWYRQDPGLGLRLIYFSYDVKMKEKGDIPEGYSVSREKKERFSLILESASTNQTSMYLCASSEGAATNEKLFFGSGTQLSVL.

The rearrangement uses TRBV27 and TRBJ1-2; 7 nucleotides match TRBD1. Germline-derived CDR1 and CDR2 are MNHEY and SMNVEV (reference sequence). V gave up 2 bases and J gave up 3 bases; unmatched junction bases: 3. The CDR3 totals 14 residues. This chain's CDR3 is CASSLRGPYYGYTF. Written as DNA, the CDR3 is TGTGCCAGCAGTTTAAGGGGGCCATACTATGGCTACACCTTC.

This clonotype came up many times. The gene calls are TRBV6-5 and TRBJ1-2, with 8 bases that match TRBD1. Trimming took 1 base from V and 3 from J; bases not matched to a gene: 1. This CDR3 is built from 14 residues. Germline V lookup: CDR1 MNHEY, CDR2 SVGAGI. CDR3 residues: CASSYLGQDYGYTF. Written as DNA, the CDR3 is TGTGCCAGCAGTTACTTGGGACAGGACTATGGCTACACCTTC.

This chain connects TRBV5-6 to TRBJ1-2; possibly TRBD1 for D (6 bases). CDR1 is SGHDT, CDR2 YYEEEE, per germline. The CDR3 extends over 15 amino acids. Trimming stripped 2 bases from V and 4 bases from J, with 15 bases between. The DNA for the CDR3 is TGTGCCAGCAGCTTCGTCGGGGCGACAGGCTATGGCTACACCTTC. Translating it yields CASSFVGATGYGYTF. Full variable domain (outside the CDR3, taken from reference TRBV5-6 and TRBJ1-2): DAGVTQSPTHLIKTRGQQVTLRCSPKSGHDTVSWYQQALGQGPQFIFQYYEEEERQRGNFPDRFSGHQFPNYSSELNVNALLLGDSALYLCASSFVGATGYGYTFGSGTRLTVV.

This clonotype was found once. The genes are TRBV5-1 and TRBJ2-5, with TRBD1 matching over 8 bases. This CDR3 has 15 residues. With 3 bases clipped from V and 1 base from J, the junction kept 5 bases outside the gene matches. Germline CDR1 reads SGHRS; CDR2 reads YFSETQ. This CDR3 reads CASSSNRGFQETQYF. CDR3 coding DNA: TGCGCCAGCAGCTCCAACAGGGGGTTCCAAGAGACCCAGTACTTC.

In its sample, this clonotype was seen a few times. CDR3 bases: TGTGCCAGCTCACCACGCGGACAGCCCCAGCATTTT. This translates into CASSPRGQPQHF. The chain has TRBV12-3 or TRBV12-4 and TRBJ1-5; D remains unclear. This CDR3 comprises 12 residues. V shed 8 bases and J shed 7 bases, with 12 bases lying between them.

The chain uses TRBV27 and TRBJ1-1, with 8 nucleotides matching TRBD1. Losses at the gene ends were 4 bases for V and 2 bases for J; bases not matched to a gene: 6. The CDR3 sequence is 15 residues long. CDR1 and CDR2 (germline): MNHEY, SMNVEV (reference sequence). This CDR3 reads CASSSLTGGNTEAFF. DNA for the CDR3: TGTGCCAGCAGTTCCCTAACAGGGGGAAACACTGAAGCTTTCTTT.

This clonotype was recorded only once. The chain couples TRBV20-1 to TRBJ2-3, with 7 positions matching TRBD2. V was pared by 3 bases and J by 2 bases, with 11 bases of the junction left unmatched. The CDR3 is made up of 16 amino acids. From germline, CDR1 is DFQATT and CDR2 SNEGSKA (reference sequence). CDR3 nucleotide sequence: TGCAGTGCTAGCCCCCGCCTAGCGGCGGCCACAGATACGCAGTATTTT. Translation gives CSASPRLAAATDTQYF.